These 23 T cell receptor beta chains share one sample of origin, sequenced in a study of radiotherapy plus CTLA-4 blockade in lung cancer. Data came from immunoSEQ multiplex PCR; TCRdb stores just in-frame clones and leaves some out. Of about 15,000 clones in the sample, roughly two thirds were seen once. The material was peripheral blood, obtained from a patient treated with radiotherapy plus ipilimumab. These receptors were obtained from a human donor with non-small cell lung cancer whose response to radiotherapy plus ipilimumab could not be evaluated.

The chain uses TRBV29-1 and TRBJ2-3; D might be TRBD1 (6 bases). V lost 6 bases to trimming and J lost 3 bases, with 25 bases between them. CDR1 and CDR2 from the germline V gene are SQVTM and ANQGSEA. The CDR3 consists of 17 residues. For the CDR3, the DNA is TGCAGCGTGGCCGGATTGGGGGCCCGTATAGTAACAGATACGCAGTATTTT. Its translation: CSVAGLGARIVTDTQYF.

For the CDR3, the DNA is TGTGCCAGCAGTTCCCGGGACAAGCAAGAGACCCAGTACTTC. Translating gives CASSSRDKQETQYF. The chain is built from TRBV6-5 and TRBJ2-5; D may be TRBD1 (6 bases). Trimming stripped 4 bases from V and 2 bases from J, with 11 bases between. Germline CDR1 MNHEY, CDR2 SVGAGI. This CDR3 has 14 amino acids.

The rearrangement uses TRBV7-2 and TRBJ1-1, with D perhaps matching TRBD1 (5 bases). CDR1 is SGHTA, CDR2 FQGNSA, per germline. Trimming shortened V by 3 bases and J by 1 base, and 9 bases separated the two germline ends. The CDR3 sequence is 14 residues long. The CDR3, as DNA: TGTGCCAGCAGCTTGCTGGGGGGGAACACTGAAGCTTTCTTT. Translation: CASSLLGGNTEAFF.

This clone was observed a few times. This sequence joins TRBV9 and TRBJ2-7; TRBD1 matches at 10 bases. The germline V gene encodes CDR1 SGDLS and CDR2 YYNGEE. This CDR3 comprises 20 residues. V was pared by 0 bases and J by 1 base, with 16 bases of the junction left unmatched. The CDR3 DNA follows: TGTGCCAGCAGCGTAGTAGTAGAGGGGGGGACAGGGGTAGGTTCCTACGAGCAGTACGTC. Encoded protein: CASSVVVEGGTGVGSYEQYV.

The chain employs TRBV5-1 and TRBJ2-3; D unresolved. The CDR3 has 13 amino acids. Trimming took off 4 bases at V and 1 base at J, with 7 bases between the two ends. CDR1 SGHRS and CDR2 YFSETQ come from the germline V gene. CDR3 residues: CASSLIGTDTQYF. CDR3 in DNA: TGCGCCAGCAGCCTCATAGGCACAGATACGCAGTATTTT.

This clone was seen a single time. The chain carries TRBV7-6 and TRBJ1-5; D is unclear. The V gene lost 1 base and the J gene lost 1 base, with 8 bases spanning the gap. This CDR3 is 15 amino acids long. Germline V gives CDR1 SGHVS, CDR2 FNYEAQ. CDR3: CASSLDGSSNQPQHF. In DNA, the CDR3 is TGTGCCAGCAGCTTAGATGGGAGCAGCAATCAGCCCCAGCATTTT.

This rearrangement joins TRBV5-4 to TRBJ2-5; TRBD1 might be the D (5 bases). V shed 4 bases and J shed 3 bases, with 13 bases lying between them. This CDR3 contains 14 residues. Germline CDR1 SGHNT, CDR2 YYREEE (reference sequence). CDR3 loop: CASSPPGLEETQYF. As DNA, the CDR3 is TGTGCCAGCAGCCCCCCAGGGCTAGAAGAGACCCAGTACTTC. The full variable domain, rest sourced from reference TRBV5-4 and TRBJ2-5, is ETGVTQSPTHLIKTRGQQVTLRCSSQSGHNTVSWYQQALGQGPQFIFQYYREEENGRGNFPPRFSGLQFPNYSSELNVNALELDDSALYLCASSPPGLEETQYFGPGTRLLVL.

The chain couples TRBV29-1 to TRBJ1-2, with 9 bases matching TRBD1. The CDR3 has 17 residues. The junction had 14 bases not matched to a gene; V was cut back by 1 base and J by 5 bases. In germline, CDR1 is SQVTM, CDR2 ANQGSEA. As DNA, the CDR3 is TGCAGCGTTGAAGGTTGGAGACAGGGGGGCACTCTTTATGGCTACACCTTC. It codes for CSVEGWRQGGTLYGYTF. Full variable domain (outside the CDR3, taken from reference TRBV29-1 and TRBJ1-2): SAVISQKPSRDICQRGTSLTIQCQVDSQVTMMFWYRQQPGQSLTLIATANQGSEATYESGFVIDKFPISRPNLTFSTLTVSNMSPEDSSIYLCSVEGWRQGGTLYGYTFGSGTRLTVV.

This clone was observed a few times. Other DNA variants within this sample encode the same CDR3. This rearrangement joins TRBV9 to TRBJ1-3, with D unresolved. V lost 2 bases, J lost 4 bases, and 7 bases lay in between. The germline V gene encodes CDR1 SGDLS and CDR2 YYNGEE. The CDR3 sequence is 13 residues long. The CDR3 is CASSVPGGNTIYF. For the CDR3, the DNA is TGTGCCAGCAGCGTCCCCGGGGGAAACACCATATATTTT.

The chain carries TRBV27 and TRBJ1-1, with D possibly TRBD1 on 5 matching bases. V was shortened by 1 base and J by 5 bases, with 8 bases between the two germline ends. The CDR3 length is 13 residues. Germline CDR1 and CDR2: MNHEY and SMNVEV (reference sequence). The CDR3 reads CASSLLGQTEAFF. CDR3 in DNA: TGTGCCAGCAGTTTATTGGGGCAAACTGAAGCTTTCTTT.

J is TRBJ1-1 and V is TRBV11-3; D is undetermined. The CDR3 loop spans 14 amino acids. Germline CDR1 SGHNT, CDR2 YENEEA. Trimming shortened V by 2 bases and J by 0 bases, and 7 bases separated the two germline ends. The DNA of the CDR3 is TGTGCCAGCAGCTTACCAGGAATGAACACTGAAGCTTTCTTT. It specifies CASSLPGMNTEAFF.

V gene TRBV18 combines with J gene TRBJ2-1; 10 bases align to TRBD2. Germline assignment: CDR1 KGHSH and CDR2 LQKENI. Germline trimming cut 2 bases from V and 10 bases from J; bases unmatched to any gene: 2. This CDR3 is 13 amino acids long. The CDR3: CASSPGLAEEQFF. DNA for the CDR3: TGTGCCAGCTCACCAGGACTAGCGGAGGAGCAGTTCTTC.

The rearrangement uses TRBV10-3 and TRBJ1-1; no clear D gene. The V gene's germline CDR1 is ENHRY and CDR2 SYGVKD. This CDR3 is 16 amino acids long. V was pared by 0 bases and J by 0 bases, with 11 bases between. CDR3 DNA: TGTGCCATCAGTGAGTCCCAAGCAGGTTTGAACACTGAAGCTTTCTTT. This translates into CAISESQAGLNTEAFF.

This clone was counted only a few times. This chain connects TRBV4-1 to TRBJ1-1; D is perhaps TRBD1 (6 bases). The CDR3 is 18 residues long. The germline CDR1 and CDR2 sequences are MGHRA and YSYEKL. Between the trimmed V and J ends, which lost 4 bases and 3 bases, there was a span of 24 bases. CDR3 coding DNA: TGCGCCAGCAGCCGCGAACCGGCGACGGGAGGGGGGGACACTGAAGCTTTCTTT. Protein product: CASSREPATGGGDTEAFF.

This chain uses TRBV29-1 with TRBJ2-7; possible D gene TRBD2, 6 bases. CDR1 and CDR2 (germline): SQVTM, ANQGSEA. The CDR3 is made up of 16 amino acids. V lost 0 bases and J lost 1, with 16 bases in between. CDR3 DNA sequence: TGCAGCGTTGAAGATCTATCGGGGGTAGGGTCCTACGAGCAGTACTTC. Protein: CSVEDLSGVGSYEQYF.

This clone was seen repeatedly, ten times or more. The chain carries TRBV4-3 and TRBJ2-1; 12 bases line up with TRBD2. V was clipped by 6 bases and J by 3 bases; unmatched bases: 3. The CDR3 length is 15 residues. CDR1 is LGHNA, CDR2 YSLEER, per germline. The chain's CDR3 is CASSRTSGDYNEQFF. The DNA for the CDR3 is TGCGCCAGCAGTCGGACTAGCGGGGACTACAATGAGCAGTTCTTC.

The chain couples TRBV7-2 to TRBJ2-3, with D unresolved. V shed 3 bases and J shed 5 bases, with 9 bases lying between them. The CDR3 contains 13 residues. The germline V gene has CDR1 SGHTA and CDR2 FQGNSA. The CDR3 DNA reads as TGTGCCAGCAGCTTCAGTTCAAAAGATACGCAGTATTTT. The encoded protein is CASSFSSKDTQYF. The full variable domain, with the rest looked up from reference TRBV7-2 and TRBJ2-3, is GAGVSQSPSNKVTEKGKDVELRCDPISGHTALYWYRQSLGQGLEFLIYFQGNSAPDKSGLPSDRFSAERTGGSVSTLTIQRTQQEDSAVYLCASSFSSKDTQYFGPGTRLTVL.

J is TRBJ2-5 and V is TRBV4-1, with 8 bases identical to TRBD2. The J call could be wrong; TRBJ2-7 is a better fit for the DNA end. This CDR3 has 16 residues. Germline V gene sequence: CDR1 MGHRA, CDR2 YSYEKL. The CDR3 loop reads CASSQVSAGGSYEQYF. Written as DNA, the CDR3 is TGCGCCAGCAGCCAAGTGTCCGCGGGGGGATCCTACGAGCAGTACTTC.

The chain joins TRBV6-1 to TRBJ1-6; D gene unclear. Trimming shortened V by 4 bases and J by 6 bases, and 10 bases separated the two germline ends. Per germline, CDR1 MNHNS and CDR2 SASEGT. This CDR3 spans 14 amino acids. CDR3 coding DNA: TGTGCCAGCAGTGGCCGGGTTGGTAATTCACCCCTCCACTTT. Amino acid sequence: CASSGRVGNSPLHF.

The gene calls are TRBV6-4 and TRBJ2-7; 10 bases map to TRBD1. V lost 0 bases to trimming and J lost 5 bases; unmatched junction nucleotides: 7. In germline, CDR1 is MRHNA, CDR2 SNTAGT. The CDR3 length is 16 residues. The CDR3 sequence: CASSDSIGTGADEQYF. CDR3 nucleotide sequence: TGTGCCAGCAGTGACTCGATCGGGACAGGGGCGGACGAGCAGTACTTC.

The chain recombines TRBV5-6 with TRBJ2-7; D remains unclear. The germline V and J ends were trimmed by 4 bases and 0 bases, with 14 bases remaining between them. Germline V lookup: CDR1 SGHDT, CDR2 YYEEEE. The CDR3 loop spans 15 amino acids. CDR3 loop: CASSRGLLDSYEQYV. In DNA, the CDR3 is TGTGCCAGCAGCCGAGGCCTATTGGACTCCTACGAGCAGTACGTC.

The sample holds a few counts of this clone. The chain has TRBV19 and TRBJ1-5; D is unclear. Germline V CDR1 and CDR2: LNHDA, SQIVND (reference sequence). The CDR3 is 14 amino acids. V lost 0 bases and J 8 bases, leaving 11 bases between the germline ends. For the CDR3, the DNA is TGTGCCAGTAGTATAGAACAGCGGGGTAAGCCCCAGCATTTT. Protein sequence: CASSIEQRGKPQHF.

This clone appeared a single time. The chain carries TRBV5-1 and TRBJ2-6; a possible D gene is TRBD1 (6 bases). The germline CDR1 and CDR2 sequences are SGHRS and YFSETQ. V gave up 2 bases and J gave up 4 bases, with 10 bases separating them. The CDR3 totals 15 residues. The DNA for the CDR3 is TGCGCCAGCAGCTTCTCAGGGGTAGGGGCCAACGTCCTGACTTTC. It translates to CASSFSGVGANVLTF.